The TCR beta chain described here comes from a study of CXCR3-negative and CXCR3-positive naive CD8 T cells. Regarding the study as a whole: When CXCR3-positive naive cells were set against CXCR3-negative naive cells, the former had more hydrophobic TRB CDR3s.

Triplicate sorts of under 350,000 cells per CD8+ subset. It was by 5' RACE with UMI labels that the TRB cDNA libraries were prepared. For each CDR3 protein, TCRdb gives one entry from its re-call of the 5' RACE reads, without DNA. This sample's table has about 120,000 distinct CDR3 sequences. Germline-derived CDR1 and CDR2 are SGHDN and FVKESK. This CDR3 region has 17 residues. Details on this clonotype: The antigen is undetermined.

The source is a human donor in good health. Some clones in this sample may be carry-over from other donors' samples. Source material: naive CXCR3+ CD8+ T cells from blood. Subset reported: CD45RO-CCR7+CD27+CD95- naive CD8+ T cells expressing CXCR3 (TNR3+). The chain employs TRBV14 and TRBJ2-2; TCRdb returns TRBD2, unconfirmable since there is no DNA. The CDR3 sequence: CASSQDGGVGNTGELFF.